These 8 T cell receptor beta chains share one sample of origin, sequenced in a study of T cells after yellow fever vaccination. TCRdb itself ran the 5' RACE reads through MiXCR, one entry per CDR3 protein. The sample lists about 300,000 distinct CDR3 sequences, under 5% seen once, with around 24% in the top ten. Here the sequenced sample was PBMCs, taken 5 days after the yellow fever booster vaccination. These receptors originate from a man aged 18 to 29 who received the YFV17D yellow fever vaccine.

The chain combines TRBV20-1 with TRBJ2-3, with 10 bases that match TRBD1. The CDR3 contains 13 residues. The germline V gene encodes CDR1 DFQATT and CDR2 SNEGSKA (reference sequence). J lost 6 bases, V lost 7 bases, and 7 bases had no gene match. The CDR3 DNA follows: TGCAGTGAAACCCGACAGGGGGCCGATACGCAGTATTTT. It yields the protein CSETRQGADTQYF.

The J gene is TRBJ1-3, the V gene TRBV7-9, with 11 bases aligning to TRBD1. The germline V gene has CDR1 SEHNR and CDR2 FQNEAQ (reference sequence). The CDR3 is 14 residues long. V shed 4 bases, J shed 6 bases, and the junction held 2 bases outside the gene matches. DNA of the CDR3: TGTGCCAGCAGCTCGGACAGGGGGCAAAACACCATATATTTT. It is translated as CASSSDRGQNTIYF.

The sample holds many counts of this clonotype. V is TRBV29-1 and J is TRBJ2-5; weak D call: TRBD2 (6 bases). Germline CDR1 is SQVTM and CDR2 is ANQGSEA. V lost 6 bases, J lost 0 bases, and 14 bases lay in between. This CDR3 has 14 residues. The CDR3 protein is CSVRGRQNQETQYF. CDR3 DNA sequence: TGCAGCGTGCGGGGCAGGCAGAACCAAGAGACCCAGTACTTC.

Remarks on this clonotype: With only one base between it and a far larger clone, this is likely a read error. This sequence joins TRBV6-2 or TRBV6-3 and TRBJ1-5; no clear D gene. There are 13 residues in the CDR3. Germline lookup yields CDR1 MNHEY and CDR2 SVGEGT. The CDR3 reads CASSYGSYQPQHF. As DNA, the CDR3 is TGTGCCAGCAGTTACGGTAGCTATCAGCCCCAGCATTTT.

This clonotype has more than one count but fewer than ten. The CDR3 region is CASSLAGTQYGYTF. The CDR3 region has the DNA TGTGCCAGCAGCTTGGCGGGGACGCAGTATGGCTACACCTTC. The gene calls are TRBV5-6 and TRBJ1-2; tentative D call: TRBD1 (5 bases). The CDR3 covers 14 residues. The V gene's germline CDR1 is SGHDT and CDR2 YYEEEE. Trimming left V 0 bases short and J 5 bases short, with 11 bases between.

This clonotype has just a few counts. The chain has TRBV28 and TRBJ2-3; 11 nucleotides line up with TRBD2. Germline CDR1 MDHEN, CDR2 SYDVKM. J was trimmed by 2 bases and V by 4 bases; bases with no gene match: 8. The CDR3 contains 17 residues. DNA of the CDR3: TGTGCCAGCAGTTCCCCCCCGACTAGCGGGGACACAGATACGCAGTATTTT. Encoded protein: CASSSPPTSGDTDTQYF.

This clonotype was counted at least ten times. The CDR3 region has the DNA TGTGCCAGCAGGTCCACAGGAGGGGTAGCCAAAAACATTCAGTACTTC. This sequence encodes CASRSTGGVAKNIQYF. The chain has TRBV28 and TRBJ2-4; possible D gene TRBD2, 6 bases. Per the germline V gene, CDR1 is MDHEN and CDR2 is SYDVKM. The V end lost 6 bases, the J end lost 0 bases, and 15 bases lay between the germline ends. CDR3 length equals 16 residues.

There are many counts of this clonotype. V gene TRBV5-5 combines with J gene TRBJ2-3; 14 bases match TRBD2. The germline gives CDR1 SGHKS, CDR2 YYEKEE (reference sequence). V lost 4 bases and J lost 3; bases outside the gene matches: 4. This CDR3 comprises 16 residues. The CDR3 loop reads CASSMGLAGETDTQYF. The CDR3 nucleotides are TGTGCCAGCAGCATGGGACTAGCGGGGGAGACAGATACGCAGTATTTT.